This T cell receptor beta chain was retrieved from a study of CD8 T cells in ankylosing spondylitis. This clonotype was counted between two and nine times. Its antigen is not known. V lost 6 bases and J 0 bases, leaving 11 bases between the germline ends. The CDR3 length is 14 residues. Looked up from germline, CDR1 is MNHNS and CDR2 is SASEGT. A quantitative 5'-RACE method, one with molecular barcodes, was used to make TCR beta libraries. TCRdb analysed the 5' RACE reads with MiXCR anew, one entry per CDR3 protein. The profile shows 300,000 to 350,000 distinct CDR3 sequences, under 15% of them singletons. General study points: Reportedly, significant enrichment of disease-linked clones occurred in matched ankylosing spondylitis synovial fluid. Those disease-linked clones were CD8+; they were also relatively rare in peripheral blood. Eight highly homologous variants formed a TCR beta motif that appeared characteristic of ankylosing spondylitis blood.

The clonotype comes from a male donor with ankylosing spondylitis or in good health (not recorded which). Sequencing was performed on blood, either unsorted or a sorted T cell fraction (not recorded which). The rearrangement links TRBV6-1 to TRBJ2-5; D perhaps matches TRBD1 (6 bases). The CDR3 region is CASRPGQYQETQYF. CDR3 sequence (DNA): TGTGCCAGCAGACCCGGACAGTACCAAGAGACCCAGTACTTC.